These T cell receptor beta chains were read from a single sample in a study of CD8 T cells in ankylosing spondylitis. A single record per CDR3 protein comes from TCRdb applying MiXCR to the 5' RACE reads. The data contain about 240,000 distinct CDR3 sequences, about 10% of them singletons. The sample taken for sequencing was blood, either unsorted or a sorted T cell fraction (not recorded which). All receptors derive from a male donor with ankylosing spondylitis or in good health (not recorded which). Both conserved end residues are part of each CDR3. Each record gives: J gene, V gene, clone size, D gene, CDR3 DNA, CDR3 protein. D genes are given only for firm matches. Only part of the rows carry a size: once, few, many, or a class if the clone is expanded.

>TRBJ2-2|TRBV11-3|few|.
TGTGCCAGCAGCATCGGGGCCGGGGAGCTGTTTTTT
CASSIGAGELFF
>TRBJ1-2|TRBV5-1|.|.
TGCGCCAGCAGCTTGGGGGCGGACGCGAATGGCTACACCTTC
CASSLGADANGYTF
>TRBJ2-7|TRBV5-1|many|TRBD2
TGCGCCAGCAGCTTAAGGACTAGCGGCTCCTACGAGCAGTACTTC
CASSLRTSGSYEQYF
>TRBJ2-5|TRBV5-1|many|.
TGCGCCAGCAGATCTTCAGGGCAAGAGACCCAGTACTTC
CASRSSGQETQYF
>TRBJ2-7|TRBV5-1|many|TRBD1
TGCGCCAGCAGCCTCCTGACAGGGGACAGCGAGCAGTACTTC
CASSLLTGDSEQYF
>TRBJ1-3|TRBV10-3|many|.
TGTGCCATCAGTGAGTCTTTGGCGTACTCTGGAAACACCATATATTTT
CAISESLAYSGNTIYF
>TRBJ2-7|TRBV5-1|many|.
TGCGCCAGCAGCTTGGGGACGACAACCTACGAGCAGTACTTC
CASSLGTTTYEQYF
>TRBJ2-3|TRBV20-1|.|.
TGCAGTATTATGTCCACTAGCACAGATACGCAGTATTTT
CSIMSTSTDTQYF
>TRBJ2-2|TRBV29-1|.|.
TGCAGCGTGCGGGACCGAACGAACACCGGGGAGCTGTTTTTT
CSVRDRTNTGELFF
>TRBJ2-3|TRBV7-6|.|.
TGTGCCAGCAGCTTAGTAGGGATCGGGACAGATACGCAGTATTTT
CASSLVGIGTDTQYF
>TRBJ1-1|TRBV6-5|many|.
TGTGCCAGCAGTTACAGCTTTATGAACACTGAAGCTTTCTTT
CASSYSFMNTEAFF
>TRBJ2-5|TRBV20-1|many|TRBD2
TGCAGTGCGAGGGGACTAGCGGGTAGAGACCAAGAGACCCAGTACTTC
CSARGLAGRDQETQYF
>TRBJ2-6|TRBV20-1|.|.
TGCAGTGCCCCCGGACCAGCCAACGTCCTGACTTTC
CSAPGPANVLTF
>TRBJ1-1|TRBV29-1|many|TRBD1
TGCAGCGTCATGACAGGGGATACTGAAGCTTTCTTT
CSVMTGDTEAFF
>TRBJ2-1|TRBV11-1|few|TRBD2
TGTGCCAGCAGCCTACCGGGACTAGCGGGGGCGACCAGCTCCTACAATGAGCAGTTCTTC
CASSLPGLAGATSSYNEQFF
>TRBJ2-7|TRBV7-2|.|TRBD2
TGTGCCAGCAGTTCTAGCGGGGGGCCCTACGAGCAGTACTTC
CASSSSGGPYEQYF
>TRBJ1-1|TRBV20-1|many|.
TGCAGTTCACCACTGGACACTGAAGCTTTCTTT
CSSPLDTEAFF
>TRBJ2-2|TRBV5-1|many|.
TGCGCCAGCAGCTTGCCAGGGCCGGCGGGCGGGGAGCTGTTTTTT
CASSLPGPAGGELFF
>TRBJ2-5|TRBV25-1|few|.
TGTGCCAGCAGTGGTGGGGCCTCGGGTGGAGCAGAGACCCAGTACTTC
CASSGGASGGAETQYF
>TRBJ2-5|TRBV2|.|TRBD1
TGTGCCAGCAGACCCGGGACAGTAAGCCACTTC
CASRPGTVSHF
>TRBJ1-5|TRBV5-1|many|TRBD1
TGCGCCAGCAGCCTAAAAAAACAGGGGCGGCCCCAGCATTTT
CASSLKKQGRPQHF
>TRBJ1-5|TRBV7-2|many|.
TGTGCCAGCAGCGGATGGGACAACATCAATCAGCCCCAGCATTTT
CASSGWDNINQPQHF